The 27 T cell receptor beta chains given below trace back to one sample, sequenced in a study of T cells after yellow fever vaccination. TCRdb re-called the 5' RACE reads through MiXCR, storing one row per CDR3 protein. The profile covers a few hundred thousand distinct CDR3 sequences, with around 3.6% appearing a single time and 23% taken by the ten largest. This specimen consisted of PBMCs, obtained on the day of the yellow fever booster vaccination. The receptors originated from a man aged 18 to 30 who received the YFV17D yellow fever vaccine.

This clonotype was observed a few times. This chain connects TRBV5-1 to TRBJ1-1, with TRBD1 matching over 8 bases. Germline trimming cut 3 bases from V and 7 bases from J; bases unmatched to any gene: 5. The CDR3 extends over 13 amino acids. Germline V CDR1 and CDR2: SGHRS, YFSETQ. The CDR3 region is CASSSQGEGEAFF. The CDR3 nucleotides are TGCGCCAGCAGCTCACAGGGGGAGGGTGAAGCTTTCTTT.

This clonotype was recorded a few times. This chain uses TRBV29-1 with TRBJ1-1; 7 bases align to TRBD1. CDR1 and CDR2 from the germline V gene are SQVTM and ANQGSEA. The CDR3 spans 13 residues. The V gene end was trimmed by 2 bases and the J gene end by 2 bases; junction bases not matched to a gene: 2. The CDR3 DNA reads TGCAGCGTTGAAACAGGGGCTAACACTGAAGCTTTCTTT. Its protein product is CSVETGANTEAFF.

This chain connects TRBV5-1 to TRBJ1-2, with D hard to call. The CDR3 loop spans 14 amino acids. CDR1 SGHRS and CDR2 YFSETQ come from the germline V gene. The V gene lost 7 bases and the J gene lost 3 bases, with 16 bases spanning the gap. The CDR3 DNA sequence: TGCGCCAGCGGAGACATGCCTTGGGACTATGGCTACACCTTC. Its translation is CASGDMPWDYGYTF.

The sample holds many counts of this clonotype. CDR3 in DNA: TGCGCCAGCAGCTGGAGCCCTACCTACGAGCAGTACTTC. Protein: CASSWSPTYEQYF. The chain carries TRBV5-1 and TRBJ2-7; D unresolved. The CDR3 runs to 13 residues. Trimming took 3 bases from V and 2 from J, leaving 9 bases between them. Germline values: CDR1 SGHRS, CDR2 YFSETQ. The complete variable domain, with remaining parts taken from reference TRBV5-1 and TRBJ2-7, reads KAGVTQTPRYLIKTRGQQVTLSCSPISGHRSVSWYQQTPGQGLQFLFEYFSETQRNKGNFPGRFSGRQFSNSRSEMNVSTLELGDSALYLCASSWSPTYEQYFGPGTRLTVT.

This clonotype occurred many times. DNA for the CDR3: TGTGCCAGCATCCCCCCGGGCTCTGGGACCCAGTACTTC. Protein product: CASIPPGSGTQYF. This chain joins TRBV12-3 or TRBV12-4 and TRBJ2-5; D gene uncertain. V lost 7 bases to trimming and J lost 7 bases, with 16 bases between them. The CDR3 loop spans 13 amino acids.

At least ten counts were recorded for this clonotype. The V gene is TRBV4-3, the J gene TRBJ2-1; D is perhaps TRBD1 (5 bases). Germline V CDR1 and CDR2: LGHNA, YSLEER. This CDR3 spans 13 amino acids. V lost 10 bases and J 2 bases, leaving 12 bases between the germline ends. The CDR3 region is CAKAGLPYNEQFF. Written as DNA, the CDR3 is TGCGCCAAGGCAGGGCTCCCCTACAATGAGCAGTTCTTC.

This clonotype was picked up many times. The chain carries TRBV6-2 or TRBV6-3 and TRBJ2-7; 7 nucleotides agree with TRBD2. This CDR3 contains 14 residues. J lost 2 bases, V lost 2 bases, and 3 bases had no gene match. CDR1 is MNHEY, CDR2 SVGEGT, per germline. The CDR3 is CASSYETSTYEQYF. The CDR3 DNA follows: TGTGCCAGCAGTTACGAGACTAGCACCTACGAGCAGTACTTC.

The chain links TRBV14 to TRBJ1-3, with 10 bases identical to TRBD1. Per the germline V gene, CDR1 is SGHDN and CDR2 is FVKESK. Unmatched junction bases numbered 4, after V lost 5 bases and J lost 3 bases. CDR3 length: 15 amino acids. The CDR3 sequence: CASSRQGARGNTIYF. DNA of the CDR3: TGTGCCAGCAGCAGACAGGGGGCTCGTGGAAACACCATATATTTT.

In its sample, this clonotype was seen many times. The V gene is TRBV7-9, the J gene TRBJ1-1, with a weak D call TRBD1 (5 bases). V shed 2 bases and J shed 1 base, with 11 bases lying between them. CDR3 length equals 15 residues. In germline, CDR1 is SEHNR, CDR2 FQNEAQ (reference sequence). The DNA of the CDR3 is TGTGCCAGCAGCTTAACAGGTCAGCCGAACACTGAAGCTTTCTTT. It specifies CASSLTGQPNTEAFF.

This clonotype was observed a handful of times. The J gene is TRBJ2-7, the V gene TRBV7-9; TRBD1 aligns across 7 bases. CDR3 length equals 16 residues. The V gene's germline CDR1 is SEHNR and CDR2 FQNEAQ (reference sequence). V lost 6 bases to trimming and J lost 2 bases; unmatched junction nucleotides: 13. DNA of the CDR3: TGTGCCAGCAGTCCTGCCGGGACAGATAATCCCTACGAGCAGTACTTC. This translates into CASSPAGTDNPYEQYF.

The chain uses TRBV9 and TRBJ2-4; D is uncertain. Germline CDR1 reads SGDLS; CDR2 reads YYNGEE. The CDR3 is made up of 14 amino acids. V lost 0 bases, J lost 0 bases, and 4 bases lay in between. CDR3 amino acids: CASSVGLAKNIQYF. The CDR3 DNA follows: TGTGCCAGCAGCGTAGGGTTAGCCAAAAACATTCAGTACTTC.

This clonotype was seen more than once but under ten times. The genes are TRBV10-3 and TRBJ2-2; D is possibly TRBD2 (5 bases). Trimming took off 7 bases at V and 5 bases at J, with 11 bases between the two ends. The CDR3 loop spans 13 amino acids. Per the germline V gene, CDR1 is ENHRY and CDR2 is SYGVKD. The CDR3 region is CAITRGDTGELFF. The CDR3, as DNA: TGTGCCATCACCCGGGGAGATACCGGGGAGCTGTTTTTT.

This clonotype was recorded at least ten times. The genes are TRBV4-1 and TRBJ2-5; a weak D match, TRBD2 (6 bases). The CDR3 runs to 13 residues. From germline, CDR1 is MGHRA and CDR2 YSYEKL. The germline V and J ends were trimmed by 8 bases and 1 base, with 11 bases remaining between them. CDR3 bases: TGCGCCAGCGGCGGGGCGGCCCAAGAGACCCAGTACTTC. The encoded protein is CASGGAAQETQYF.

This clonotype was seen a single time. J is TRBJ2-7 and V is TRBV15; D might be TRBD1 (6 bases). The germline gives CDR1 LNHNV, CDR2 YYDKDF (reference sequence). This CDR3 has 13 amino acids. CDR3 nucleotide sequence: TGTGCCACCAGCAGAGGACAGGCCTACGAGCAGTTCGTC. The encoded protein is CATSRGQAYEQFV.

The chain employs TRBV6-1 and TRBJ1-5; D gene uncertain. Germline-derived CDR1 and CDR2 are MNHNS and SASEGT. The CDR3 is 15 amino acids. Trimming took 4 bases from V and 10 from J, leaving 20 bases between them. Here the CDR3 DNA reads TGTGCCAGCAGTGGAACCCTCCCGATTCCCGGACCCCAGCATTTT. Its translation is CASSGTLPIPGPQHF.

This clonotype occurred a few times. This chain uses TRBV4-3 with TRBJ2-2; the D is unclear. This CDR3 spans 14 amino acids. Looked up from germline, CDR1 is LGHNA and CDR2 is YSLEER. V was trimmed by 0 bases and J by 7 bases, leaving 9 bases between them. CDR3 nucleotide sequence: TGCGCCAGCAGCCAAGATCAGATTCACGGGGAGCTGTTTTTT. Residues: CASSQDQIHGELFF.

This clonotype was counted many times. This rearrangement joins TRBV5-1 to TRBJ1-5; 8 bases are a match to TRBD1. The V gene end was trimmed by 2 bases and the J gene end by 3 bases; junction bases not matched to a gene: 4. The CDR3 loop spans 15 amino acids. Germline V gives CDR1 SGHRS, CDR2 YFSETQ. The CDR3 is CASSLQGQDNQPQHF. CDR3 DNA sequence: TGCGCCAGCAGCTTACAGGGACAGGACAATCAGCCCCAGCATTTT.

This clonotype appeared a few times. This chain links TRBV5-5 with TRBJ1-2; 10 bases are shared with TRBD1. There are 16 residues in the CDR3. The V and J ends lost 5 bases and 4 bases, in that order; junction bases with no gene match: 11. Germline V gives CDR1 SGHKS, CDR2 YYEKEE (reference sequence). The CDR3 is CASRHPGQGHIYGYTF. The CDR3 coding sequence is TGTGCCAGCAGGCATCCGGGACAGGGGCACATCTATGGCTACACCTTC.

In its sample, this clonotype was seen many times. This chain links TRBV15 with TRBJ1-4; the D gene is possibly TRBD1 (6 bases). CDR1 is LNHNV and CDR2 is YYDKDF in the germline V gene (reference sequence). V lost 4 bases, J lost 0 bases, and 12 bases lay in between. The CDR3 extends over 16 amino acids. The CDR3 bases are TGTGCCACCAGCATAGTACAGGGCGCAACTAATGAAAAACTGTTTTTT. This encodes CATSIVQGATNEKLFF.

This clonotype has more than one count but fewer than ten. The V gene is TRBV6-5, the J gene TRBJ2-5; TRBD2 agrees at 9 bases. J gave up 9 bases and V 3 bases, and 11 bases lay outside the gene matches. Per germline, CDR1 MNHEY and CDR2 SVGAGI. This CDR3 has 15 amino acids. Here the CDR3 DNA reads TGTGCCAGCAGTTATAGCGGGGGCGATACTTCGGCCCAGTACTTC. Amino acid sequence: CASSYSGGDTSAQYF.

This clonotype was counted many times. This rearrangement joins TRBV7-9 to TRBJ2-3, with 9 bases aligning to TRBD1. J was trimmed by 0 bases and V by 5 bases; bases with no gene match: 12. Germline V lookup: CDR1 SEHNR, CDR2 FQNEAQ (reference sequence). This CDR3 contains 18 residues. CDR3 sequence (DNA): TGTGCCAGCAGCCTCCCTAGGGGACAGGGAACTAGCACAGATACGCAGTATTTT. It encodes CASSLPRGQGTSTDTQYF.

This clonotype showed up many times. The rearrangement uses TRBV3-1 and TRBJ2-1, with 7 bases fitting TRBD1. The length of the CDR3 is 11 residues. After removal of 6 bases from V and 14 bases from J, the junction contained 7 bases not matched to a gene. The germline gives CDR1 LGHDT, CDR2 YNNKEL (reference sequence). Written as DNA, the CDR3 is TGTGCCAGCAGTAACAGGGGTTCGGAGTTCTTC. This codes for CASSNRGSEFF.

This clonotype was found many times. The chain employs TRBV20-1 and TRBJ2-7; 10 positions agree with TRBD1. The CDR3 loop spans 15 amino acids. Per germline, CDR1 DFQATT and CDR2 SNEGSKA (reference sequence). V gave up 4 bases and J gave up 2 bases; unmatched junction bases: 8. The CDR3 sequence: CSAIPGTGVPYEQYV. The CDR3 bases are TGCAGTGCTATTCCCGGGACAGGGGTCCCCTACGAGCAGTACGTC.

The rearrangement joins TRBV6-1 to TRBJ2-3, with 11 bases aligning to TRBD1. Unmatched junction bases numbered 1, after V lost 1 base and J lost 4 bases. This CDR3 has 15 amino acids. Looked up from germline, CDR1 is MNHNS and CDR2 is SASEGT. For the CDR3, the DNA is TGTGCCAGCAGTGAAGGGACAGGGGGCGCAGATACGCAGTATTTT. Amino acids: CASSEGTGGADTQYF.

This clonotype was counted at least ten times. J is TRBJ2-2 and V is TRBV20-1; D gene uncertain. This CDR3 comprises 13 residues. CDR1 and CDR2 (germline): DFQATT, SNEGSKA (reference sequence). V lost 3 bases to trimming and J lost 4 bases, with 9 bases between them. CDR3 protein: CSARAQPTGELFF. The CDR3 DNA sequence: TGCAGTGCTAGGGCACAGCCCACCGGGGAGCTGTTTTTT.

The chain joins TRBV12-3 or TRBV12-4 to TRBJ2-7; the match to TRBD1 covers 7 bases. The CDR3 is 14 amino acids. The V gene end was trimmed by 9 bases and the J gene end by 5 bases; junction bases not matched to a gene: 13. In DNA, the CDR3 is TGTGCCAGATCTGACTCCGACAGGGCCAACGAGCAGTACGTC. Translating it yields CARSDSDRANEQYV.

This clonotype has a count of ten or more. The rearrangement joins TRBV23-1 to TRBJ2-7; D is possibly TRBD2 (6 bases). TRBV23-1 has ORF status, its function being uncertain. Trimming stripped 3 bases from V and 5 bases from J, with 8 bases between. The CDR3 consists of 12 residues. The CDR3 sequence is CASSHPGDEQYV. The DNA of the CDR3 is TGCGCCAGCAGTCACCCGGGGGACGAGCAGTACGTC.